This TCR beta chain was found in a study of T cells after posttransplantation cyclophosphamide. General observations from the study: After PTCy, TRB diversity resembled that of CNI/methotrexate controls. Tissue-infiltrating T cells from skin or gut overlapped little with blood T cells.

Using immunoSEQ multiplex PCR, the repertoire was profiled, and TCRdb retains in-frame clones only, with some absent. Recorded here are approximately 35,000 clones, with no singletons, and the ten leading clones hold 4.5% to 5%. The CDR3 has 14 residues. From germline, CDR1 is GTSNPN and CDR2 SVGIG (reference sequence). V was clipped by 6 bases and J by 4 bases, with 18 bases between them. On the day of bone marrow donation, the related graft donor provided peripheral blood. Comments on this clone: Its cognate antigen is unknown.

This receptor was identified in a woman under 40 in good health and a related stem cell transplant donor. Sequenced: PBMCs. V gene TRBV30 combines with J gene TRBJ1-2; TRBD1 might be the D (5 bases). CDR3 DNA: TGTGCCTGTCCAGGGCCTCCCCATCCCTATGGCTACACCTTC. It specifies CACPGPPHPYGYTF.